This TCR beta chain was identified in a study of T cell changes during pregnancy in multiple sclerosis. TCRdb's copy holds only in-frame clones and misses some; the assay was immunoSEQ multiplex PCR. The data show approximately 60,000 clones, with roughly 91% seen just once and 1.3% held by the top ten. The CDR3 is 17 amino acids. Germline trimming cut 7 bases from V and 4 bases from J; bases unmatched to any gene: 17. Germline V gene sequence: CDR1 SGHRS, CDR2 YFSETQ. The material was peripheral blood, obtained in the second trimester of pregnancy. This clonotype originated in a female donor with multiple sclerosis, enrolled in a pregnancy study. The V gene is TRBV5-1, the J gene TRBJ2-5; 9 bases map to TRBD2. CDR3 nucleotides: TGCGCCAGCCGCTGGTCGCCCTCTGCGGGGGGGGGAGAGACCCAGTACTTC. This translates into CASRWSPSAGGGETQYF.